Included here is one T cell receptor beta chain sequence, with context. The sample belongs to a study of control samples from healthy donors and cancer patients. This CDR3 comprises 15 residues. CDR1 is LGHNT, CDR2 FRNRAP, per germline. The V gene end was trimmed by 6 bases and the J gene end by 3 bases; junction bases not matched to a gene: 5. TCRdb keeps only in-frame clones here, not all; method: immunoSEQ multiplex PCR. The sample includes approximately 100,000 clones, more than 70% seen only once; the top ten take more than 2%. What was sequenced was blood. The chain employs TRBV12-5 and TRBJ1-4; 9 nucleotides match TRBD1. The TCR sequence derives from a woman between 40 and 55 years old in good health. CDR3: CASGPGTGSNEKLFF. Here the CDR3 DNA reads TGTGCTAGTGGACCGGGGACAGGGTCTAATGAAAAACTGTTTTTT.